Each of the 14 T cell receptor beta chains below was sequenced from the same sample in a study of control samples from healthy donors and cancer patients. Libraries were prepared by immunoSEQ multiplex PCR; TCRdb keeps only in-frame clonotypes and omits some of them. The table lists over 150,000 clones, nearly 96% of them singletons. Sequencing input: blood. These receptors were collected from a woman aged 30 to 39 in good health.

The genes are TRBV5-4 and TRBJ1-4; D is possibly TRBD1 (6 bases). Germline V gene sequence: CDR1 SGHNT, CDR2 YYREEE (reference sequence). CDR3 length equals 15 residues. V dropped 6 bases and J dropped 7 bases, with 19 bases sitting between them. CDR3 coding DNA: TGTGCCAGCAATTTTCAGGGGCCGGGGGGTGAAAAACTGTTTTTT. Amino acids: CASNFQGPGGEKLFF. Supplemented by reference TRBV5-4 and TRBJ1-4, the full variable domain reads ETGVTQSPTHLIKTRGQQVTLRCSSQSGHNTVSWYQQALGQGPQFIFQYYREEENGRGNFPPRFSGLQFPNYSSELNVNALELDDSALYLCASNFQGPGGEKLFFGSGTQLSVL.

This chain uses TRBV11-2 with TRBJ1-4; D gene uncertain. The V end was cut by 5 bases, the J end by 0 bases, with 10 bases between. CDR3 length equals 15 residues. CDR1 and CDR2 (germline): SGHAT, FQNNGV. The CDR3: CASSLEQSTNEKLFF. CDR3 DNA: TGTGCCAGCAGCCTCGAACAGTCAACTAATGAAAAACTGTTTTTT.

The CDR3 is CASSTPGGGPNEKLFF. In DNA, the CDR3 is TGTGCCAGCAGTACCCCCGGTGGGGGGCCAAATGAAAAACTGTTTTTT. The V gene is TRBV28, the J gene TRBJ1-4, with D tentatively TRBD1 (6 bases). The V end lost 5 bases, the J end lost 5 bases, and 18 bases lay between the germline ends. The germline V gene encodes CDR1 MDHEN and CDR2 SYDVKM. The CDR3 loop spans 16 amino acids.

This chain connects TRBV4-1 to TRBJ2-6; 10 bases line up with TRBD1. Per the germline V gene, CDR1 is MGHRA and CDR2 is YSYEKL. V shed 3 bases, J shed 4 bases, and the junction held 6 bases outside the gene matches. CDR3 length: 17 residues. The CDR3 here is CASSHDRQGAGANVLTF. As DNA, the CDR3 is TGCGCCAGCAGCCACGACAGACAGGGGGCAGGGGCCAACGTCCTGACTTTC.

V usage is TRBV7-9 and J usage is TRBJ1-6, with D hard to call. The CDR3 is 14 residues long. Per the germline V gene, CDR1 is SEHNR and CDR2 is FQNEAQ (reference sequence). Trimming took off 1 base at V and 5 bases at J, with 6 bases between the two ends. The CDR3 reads CASSLGRNNSPLHF. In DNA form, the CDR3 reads TGTGCCAGCAGCTTAGGCCGTAATAATTCACCCCTCCACTTT.

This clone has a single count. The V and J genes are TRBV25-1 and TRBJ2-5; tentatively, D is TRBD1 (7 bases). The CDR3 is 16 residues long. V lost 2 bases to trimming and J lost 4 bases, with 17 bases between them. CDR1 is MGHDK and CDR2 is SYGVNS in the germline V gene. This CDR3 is CASSEPTGTAGETQYF. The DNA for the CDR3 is TGTGCCAGCAGTGAACCTACCGGGACAGCGGGAGAGACCCAGTACTTC.

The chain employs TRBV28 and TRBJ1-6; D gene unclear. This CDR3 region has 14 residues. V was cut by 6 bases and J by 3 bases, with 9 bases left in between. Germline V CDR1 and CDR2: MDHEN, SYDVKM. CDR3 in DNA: TGTGCCAGCAGAGATGTGCTCTATAATTCACCCCTCCACTTT. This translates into CASRDVLYNSPLHF.

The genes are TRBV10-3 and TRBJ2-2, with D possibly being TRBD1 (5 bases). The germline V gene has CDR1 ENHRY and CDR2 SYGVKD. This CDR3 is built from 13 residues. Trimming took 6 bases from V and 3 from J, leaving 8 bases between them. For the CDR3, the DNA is TGTGCCATCAGACAGACAGACACCGGGGAGCTGTTTTTT. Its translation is CAIRQTDTGELFF.

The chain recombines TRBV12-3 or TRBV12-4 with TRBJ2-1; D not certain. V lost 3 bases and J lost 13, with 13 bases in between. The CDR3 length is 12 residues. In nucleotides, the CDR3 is TGTGCCAGCAGTTTTACCGAGAGGTTCCAGTTCTTC. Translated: CASSFTERFQFF.

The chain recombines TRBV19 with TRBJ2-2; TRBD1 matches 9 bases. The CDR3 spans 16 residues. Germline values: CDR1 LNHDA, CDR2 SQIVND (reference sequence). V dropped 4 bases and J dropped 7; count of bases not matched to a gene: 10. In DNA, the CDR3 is TGTGCCAGTAGTAGCTCGGGACAGGGTGGATACGGGGAGCTGTTTTTT. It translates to CASSSSGQGGYGELFF.

Written as DNA, the CDR3 is TGTGCCAGCAGTTTATTTCGCGGGGCAGGCAAACCCTACGAGCAGTACTTC. Translating gives CASSLFRGAGKPYEQYF. The chain is built from TRBV28 and TRBJ2-7, with D possibly being TRBD2 (6 bases). The germline V gene encodes CDR1 MDHEN and CDR2 SYDVKM. The V and J ends lost 1 base and 2 bases respectively, with 18 bases between them. The CDR3 loop spans 17 amino acids.

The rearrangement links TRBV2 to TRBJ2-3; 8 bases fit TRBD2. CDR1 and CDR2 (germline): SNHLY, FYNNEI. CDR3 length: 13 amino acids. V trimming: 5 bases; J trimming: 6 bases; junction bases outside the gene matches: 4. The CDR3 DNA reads TGTGCCAGCAGTCTCCAGCGGGGGGATACGCAGTATTTT. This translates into CASSLQRGDTQYF. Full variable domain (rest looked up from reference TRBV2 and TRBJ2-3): EPEVTQTPSHQVTQMGQEVILRCVPISNHLYFYWYRQILGQKVEFLVSFYNNEISEKSEIFDDQFSVERPDGSNFTLKIRSTKLEDSAMYFCASSLQRGDTQYFGPGTRLTVL.

The chain's CDR3 is CASRRGTGEKLFYGYTF. For the CDR3, the DNA is TGTGCCAGCAGAAGGGGGACAGGCGAGAAACTTTTCTATGGCTACACCTTC. The chain couples TRBV2 to TRBJ1-2; TRBD1 aligns across 8 bases. After removal of 6 bases from V and 4 bases from J, the junction contained 16 bases not matched to a gene. The germline V gene encodes CDR1 SNHLY and CDR2 FYNNEI. The CDR3 has 17 residues.

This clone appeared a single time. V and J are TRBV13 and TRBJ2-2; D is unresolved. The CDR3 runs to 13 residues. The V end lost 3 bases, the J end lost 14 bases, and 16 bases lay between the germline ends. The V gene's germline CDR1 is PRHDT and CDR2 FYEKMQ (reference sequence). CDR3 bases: TGTGCCAGCAGCTTGACCGGTCCGGGCTCCCTGTTTTTT. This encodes CASSLTGPGSLFF.